This TCR beta chain was identified in a study of CD8+ T cells in alopecia areata. Looking at the study overall: Each day, treated patients took oral tofacitinib twice, at 5 to 10 mg per dose.

Following extraction, RNA underwent reverse transcription to cDNA, which served as the sequencing template. TCRdb's table, derived via immunoSEQ multiplex PCR, lists solely in-frame clones and lacks some. The sample records some 130,000 clones, about 50% being singletons. Peripheral blood and lesional scalp punch biopsies came from alopecia areata patients. V was cut by 5 bases and J by 8 bases, with 22 bases left in between. Germline CDR1 is SGHVS and CDR2 is FQNEAQ. The CDR3 totals 16 residues. The input for sequencing was CD8+ T cells sorted from blood, taken at week 0. This chain uses TRBV7-8 with TRBJ2-1; perhaps D is TRBD1 or TRBD2 (5 bases each). The receptor's source is a human donor with alopecia areata. In DNA form, the CDR3 reads TGTGCCAGCAGCCTTTATTTCAGGGAGACGGGCGATGAGCAGTTCTTC. It encodes CASSLYFRETGDEQFF. Full variable domain (rest looked up from reference TRBV7-8 and TRBJ2-1): GAGVSQSPRYKVAKRGQDVALRCDPISGHVSLFWYQQALGQGPEFLTYFQNEAQLDKSGLPSDRFFAERPEGSVSTLKIQRTQQEDSAVYLCASSLYFRETGDEQFFGPGTRLTVL.